The 8 T cell receptor beta chains listed next were all sequenced from one sample in a study of cytomegalovirus exposure and HLA in healthy donors. Researchers ran the PCR with 60 Vbeta and 13 Jbeta primers. Clones were read by immunoSEQ multiplex PCR, and TCRdb kept only the in-frame ones, dropping some. The repertoire has roughly 170,000 clones, approximately 82% of them found once; the top ten carry roughly 1.5%. Sequenced material: PBMCs. Every receptor here comes from a male donor in good health and CMV-seronegative.

The chain's CDR3 is CASSQLASYEQYF. Here the CDR3 DNA reads TGTGCCAGCAGTCAACTTGCTAGCTACGAGCAGTACTTC. The chain uses TRBV6-5 and TRBJ2-5; D not certain. The J call may be faulty, since TRBJ2-7 better matches the DNA end. The CDR3 has 13 residues. Germline CDR1 and CDR2: MNHEY and SVGAGI.

The V gene is TRBV7-2, the J gene TRBJ1-5; D gene ambiguous. This CDR3 is 12 amino acids long. V lost 2 bases, J lost 4 bases, and 3 bases lay in between. Germline V gene sequence: CDR1 SGHTA, CDR2 FQGNSA. The CDR3 region is CASSLQNQPQHF. CDR3 DNA sequence: TGTGCCAGCAGCTTACAGAATCAGCCCCAGCATTTT.

The V gene is TRBV18, the J gene TRBJ2-3; D perhaps matches TRBD2 (6 bases). The CDR3 runs 17 residues. Looked up from germline, CDR1 is KGHSH and CDR2 is LQKENI. The V end was cut by 2 bases, the J end by 2 bases, with 17 bases between. CDR3 region: CASSPNGRGFFTDTQYF. CDR3 DNA sequence: TGTGCCAGCTCACCAAATGGACGGGGGTTCTTCACAGATACGCAGTATTTT.

Points on this clone: One end of the junction fails to match germline, which may point to a read error. This sequence joins TRBV7-9 and TRBJ1-1, with D unclear. Germline V lookup: CDR1 SEHNR, CDR2 FQNEAQ (reference sequence). CDR3 length equals 12 residues. CDR3 in DNA: TGTTCCAGCAGCTTAAGCGGCCCGGCGGCTTTCTTT. Residues: CSSSLSGPAAFF.

This chain connects TRBV27 to TRBJ1-2, with 7 bases aligning to TRBD1. The germline V gene encodes CDR1 MNHEY and CDR2 SMNVEV (reference sequence). The V segment lost 5 bases and the J segment 8 bases; nucleotides outside the gene matches: 8. The CDR3 extends over 13 amino acids. Here the CDR3 DNA reads TGTGCCAGCAGTAACAGGGGCTCAGGGGGCTACACCTTC. Protein: CASSNRGSGGYTF.

The J gene is TRBJ2-7, the V gene TRBV19; TRBD2 aligns across 12 bases. From germline, CDR1 is LNHDA and CDR2 SQIVND (reference sequence). CDR3 size: 19 residues. With 1 base clipped from V and 7 bases from J, the junction kept 17 bases outside the gene matches. CDR3 DNA sequence: TGTGCCAGTAGTATAGTCCACCTAGCGGGGGGGCCCGGTGTGAAGGAGCAGTACTTC. This codes for CASSIVHLAGGPGVKEQYF.

The rearrangement uses TRBV28 and TRBJ2-1; no definite D call. The CDR3 has 12 residues. Trimming left V 6 bases short and J 2 bases short, with 5 bases between. Germline CDR1 is MDHEN and CDR2 is SYDVKM. The DNA for the CDR3 is TGTGCCAGCAGCAGAACCTACAATGAGCAGTTCTTC. Translation: CASSRTYNEQFF.

The chain has TRBV4-3 and TRBJ2-5; TRBD2 matches 8 bases. Germline lookup yields CDR1 LGHNA and CDR2 YSLEER. After removal of 0 bases from V and 2 bases from J, the junction contained 11 bases not matched to a gene. CDR3 length equals 18 residues. The CDR3 sequence is CASSQEVRGGPGQETQYF. In DNA form, the CDR3 reads TGCGCCAGCAGCCAAGAGGTCCGCGGGGGGCCAGGACAAGAGACCCAGTACTTC.